This T cell receptor beta chain is from a study of Graves' ophthalmopathy and Graves' hyperthyroidism listed by TCRdb under 2018. Some background on the complete study: Peripheral blood was collected before any treatment was given, at the time of initial diagnosis. TCR beta repertoire signatures were used to distinguish Graves' ophthalmopathy from Graves' hyperthyroidism and to predict progression to ophthalmopathy. In total, 135 blood samples were TCR-sequenced: 43 ophthalmopathy, under 85 hyperthyroidism and some 17 hyperthyroidism-to-ophthalmopathy patients. To explore V-J signatures that distinguish ophthalmopathy from hyperthyroidism, a discovery set of 100 patients was enrolled, made up of 40 to 45 with ophthalmopathy and some 58 with stable hyperthyroidism. An independent validation cohort was composed of some 19 hyperthyroidism patients and about 17 patients who later progressed from hyperthyroidism to ophthalmopathy. In 6 or 7 hyperthyroidism patients, T-cell repertoires of thyroid tissue and blood were compared. Once sampling was done, hyperthyroidism patients were given methimazole at a starting dose of 30 mg daily, while ophthalmopathy patients were given high-dose intravenous methylprednisolone. What the authors observed across the whole study: In validation, the model predicted ophthalmopathy progression with about 64% sensitivity and less than 80% specificity; roughly 11 predicted patients were CT-confirmed with GO in a median of about 7.1 months. Sample size was not statistically predetermined, and group allocation was not concealed from the investigators. Most expanded thyroid clonotypes with frequency above 0.001 were also detected in blood, suggesting blood repertoires may reflect the thyroid immune response. Ophthalmopathy was separated from stable hyperthyroidism by the 13-signature model with more than 85% sensitivity and roughly 83% specificity in cross-validation and with 80%/75% in the test set.

This clonotype was seen at least ten times. The antigen it recognizes is unknown. No much larger clone is present one base from it, and per-base qualities are unavailable. For repertoire sequencing, the TCR beta CDR3 regions were amplified from RNA transcripts. The first round of RT-PCR was done with HTBI primers and the Qiagen OneStep RT-PCR kit, and was followed by a second round of multiplex PCR, then size selection and purification. Libraries were sequenced on an Illumina HiSeq2000 using paired-end 100 bp reads. The paper's data handling went like this. Reads were processed with SOAPnuke, discarding reads with adapters, uncalled bases, mean Phred below 15, or no exact constant-primer or identifier match. High-quality paired reads were merged with COPE v1.2.5. Each unique nucleotide sequence was treated as a clonotype, and MiTCR v1.1 was used to align the clonotypes to the IMGT TRB V, D and J references. Analysis was restricted to V-J combinations with a frequency above 0.0001, which covered over 98% of repertoires. For each V-J combination, a TCR clonal expansion and chaos score was defined as F50 clonal expansion divided by the chaos observed in the TCRdist matrix. Features were reduced by Welch's t-statistics and random forest to 10 to 15 V-J combinations, which fed a naive Bayes classifier. The similarity between thyroid and blood repertoires was quantified using the Morisita-Horn index. The public reads were quality trimmed at Q25 with fastp and then assembled into clones with MiXCR by TCRdb, keeping productive beta chains. Under each unique CDR3 protein, matching rows form one entry showing the most common genes and DNA. None of the V and J calls come from the authors' own analysis; TCRdb made them. Counted in this sample were 300,000 to 400,000 distinct CDR3 sequences; 15% to 20% of them appeared once. The ten top clones hold about 12% of the sample.

Ophthalmopathy patients had moderately to severely active disease, Clinical Activity Score of at least 3, NOSPECS grade of at least 4, and disease duration under 3 months. Patients with other autoimmune diseases, uncontrolled infections, pregnancy or lactation were excluded from the study. Diagnosis was based on clinical symptoms, serum thyroxine, TRAb, thyroid ultrasound and orbital computed tomography. Using Ficoll-Paque density gradient centrifugation, PBMCs were isolated from less than 11 ml of fresh peripheral blood. Total RNA was extracted using Trizol reagent, and RNA quality was checked on an Agilent 2100 Bioanalyzer. The CDR3 contains 13 residues, cysteine and phenylalanine counted. Here the CDR3 DNA is all that survives: 39 bases in frame from base 1. Cut back by 6 bases and 0 bases, the V and J ends lie 8 bases apart.

The chain joins TRBV12-3 or TRBV12-4 to TRBJ1-1; there is no confident call for the D gene. Sequencing was carried out using peripheral blood. The source is an adult man with Graves' ophthalmopathy. CDR3 loop: CASSPSMNTEAFF. The bases read TGTGCCAGCAGCCCCAGTATGAACACTGAAGCTTTCTTT.